One sample yielded the 2 T cell receptor beta chains listed below, sequenced in a study of control samples from healthy donors and cancer patients. Profiled with immunoSEQ multiplex PCR; TCRdb holds only in-frame clones, not every one. The data contain approximately 26,000 clones, approximately 91% of them singletons. The sequenced material came from PBMCs. The receptors come from a man aged 50-59 years with lung cancer.

The chain links TRBV30 to TRBJ2-7; D uncertain. The CDR3 totals 14 residues. V lost 0 bases to trimming and J lost 0 bases, with 9 bases between them. The germline gives CDR1 GTSNPN, CDR2 SVGIG (reference sequence). This CDR3 reads CAWSVQQSSYEQYF. Written as DNA, the CDR3 is TGTGCCTGGAGTGTACAACAGAGCTCCTACGAGCAGTACTTC.

This clone was seen a single time. The chain combines TRBV4-1 with TRBJ1-2; D unresolved. CDR1 is MGHRA and CDR2 is YSYEKL in the germline V gene. CDR3 length equals 16 residues. Between the trimmed V and J ends, which lost 4 bases and 4 bases, there was a span of 19 bases. The CDR3: CASSPGKPQEIYGYTF. In DNA form, the CDR3 reads TGCGCCAGCAGCCCTGGGAAGCCGCAGGAGATCTATGGCTACACCTTC.